This T cell receptor (beta chain) was sequenced for a study of CXCR3-negative and CXCR3-positive naive CD8 T cells. UMI-tagged TRB cDNA libraries were built via 5' RACE. TCRdb reprocessed the 5' RACE reads and stores each CDR3 protein as one record, lacking DNA. The listing contains 130,000 or so distinct CDR3 sequences. Germline V lookup: CDR1 ENHRY, CDR2 SYGVKD. The CDR3 is 15 amino acids. The chain recombines TRBV10-3 with TRBJ2-1; there is no DNA to check the TCRdb D call of TRBD1. Sequences were obtained from naive CXCR3- CD8+ T cells from blood. Stated subset: CD45RO-CCR7+CD27+CD95- naive CD8+ T cells lacking CXCR3 (TNR3-). The receptor was isolated from a human donor in good health. Some clones in this sample may be carry-over from other donors' samples. The CDR3 loop is CAIGGQGVSYNEQFF.